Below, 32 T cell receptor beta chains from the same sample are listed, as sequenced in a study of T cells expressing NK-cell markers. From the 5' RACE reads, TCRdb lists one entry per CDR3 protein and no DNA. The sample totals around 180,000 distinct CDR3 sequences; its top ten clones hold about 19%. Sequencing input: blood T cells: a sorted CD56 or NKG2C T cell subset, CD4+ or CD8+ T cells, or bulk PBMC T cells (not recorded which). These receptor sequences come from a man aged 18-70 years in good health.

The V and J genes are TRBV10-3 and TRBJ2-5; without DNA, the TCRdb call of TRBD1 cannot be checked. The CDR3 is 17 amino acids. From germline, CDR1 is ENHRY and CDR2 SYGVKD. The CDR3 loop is CAISGPTRGGRLKTQYF.

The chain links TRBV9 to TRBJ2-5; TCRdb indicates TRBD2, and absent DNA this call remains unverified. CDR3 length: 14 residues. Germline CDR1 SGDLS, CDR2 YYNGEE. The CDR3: CASSAGTSGGPAYF.

The CDR3: CASSDRGLRPDTQYF. This chain uses TRBV11-2 with TRBJ2-3; the D call from TCRdb, TRBD1, cannot be confirmed without DNA. Looked up from germline, CDR1 is SGHAT and CDR2 is FQNNGV. The CDR3 loop spans 15 amino acids.

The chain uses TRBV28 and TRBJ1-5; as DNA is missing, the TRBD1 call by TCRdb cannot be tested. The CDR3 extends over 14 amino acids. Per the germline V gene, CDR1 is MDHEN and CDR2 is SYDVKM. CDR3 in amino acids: CASRTTGNNQPQHF.

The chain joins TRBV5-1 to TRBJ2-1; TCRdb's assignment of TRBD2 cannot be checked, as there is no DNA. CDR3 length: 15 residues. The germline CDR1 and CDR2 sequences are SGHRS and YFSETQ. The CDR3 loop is CASSLAETRSDEQFF.

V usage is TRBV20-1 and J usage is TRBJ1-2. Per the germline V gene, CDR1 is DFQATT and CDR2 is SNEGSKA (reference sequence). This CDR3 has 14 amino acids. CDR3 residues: CSARGETNYDGYTF.

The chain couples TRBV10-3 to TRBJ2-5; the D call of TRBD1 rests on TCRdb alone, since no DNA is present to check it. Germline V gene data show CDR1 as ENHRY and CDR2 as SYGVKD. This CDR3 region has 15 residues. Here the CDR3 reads CAISVGTGDQETQYF.

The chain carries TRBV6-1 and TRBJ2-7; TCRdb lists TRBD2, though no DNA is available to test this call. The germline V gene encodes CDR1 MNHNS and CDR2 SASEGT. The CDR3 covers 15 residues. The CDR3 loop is CASSEVRLASYEQYF.

The CDR3 region is CASSLGTSGGDTQYF. This chain links TRBV5-1 with TRBJ2-3; TCRdb lists TRBD2, though no DNA is available to test this call. The CDR3 contains 15 residues. CDR1 and CDR2 (germline): SGHRS, YFSETQ.

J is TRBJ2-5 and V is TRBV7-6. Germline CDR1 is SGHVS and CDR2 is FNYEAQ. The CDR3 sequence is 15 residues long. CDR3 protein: CASSLVGGSKETQYF.

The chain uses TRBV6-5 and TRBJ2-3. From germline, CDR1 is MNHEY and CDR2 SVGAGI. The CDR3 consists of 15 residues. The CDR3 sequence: CASSSLGMSTDTQYF.

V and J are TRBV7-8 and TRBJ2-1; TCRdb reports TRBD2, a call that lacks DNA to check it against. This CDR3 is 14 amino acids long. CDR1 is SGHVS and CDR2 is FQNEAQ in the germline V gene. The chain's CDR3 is CASSPGGTDSRTFF.

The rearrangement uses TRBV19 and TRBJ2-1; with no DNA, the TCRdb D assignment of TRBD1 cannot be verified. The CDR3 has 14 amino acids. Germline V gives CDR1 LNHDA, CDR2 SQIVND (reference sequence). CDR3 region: CASSIAPANNEQFF.

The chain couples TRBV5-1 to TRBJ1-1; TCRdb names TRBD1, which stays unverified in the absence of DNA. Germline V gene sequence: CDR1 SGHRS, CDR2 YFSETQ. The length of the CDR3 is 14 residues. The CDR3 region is CASSYRTGGSEAFF.

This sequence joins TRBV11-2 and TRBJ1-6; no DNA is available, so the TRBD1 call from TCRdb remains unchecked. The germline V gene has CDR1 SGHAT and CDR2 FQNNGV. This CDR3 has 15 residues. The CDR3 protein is CASSQHREYNSPLHF.

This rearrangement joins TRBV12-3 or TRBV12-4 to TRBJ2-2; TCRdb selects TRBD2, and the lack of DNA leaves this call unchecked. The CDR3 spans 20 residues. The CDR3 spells CASSHYGLAGGIPNTGELFF.

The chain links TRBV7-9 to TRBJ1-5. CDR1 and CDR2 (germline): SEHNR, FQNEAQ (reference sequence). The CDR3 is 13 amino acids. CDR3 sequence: CASTSAEDQPQHF.

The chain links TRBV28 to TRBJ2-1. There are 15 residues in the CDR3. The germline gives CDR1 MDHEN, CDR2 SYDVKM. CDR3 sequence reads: CASSPNINKYNEQFF.

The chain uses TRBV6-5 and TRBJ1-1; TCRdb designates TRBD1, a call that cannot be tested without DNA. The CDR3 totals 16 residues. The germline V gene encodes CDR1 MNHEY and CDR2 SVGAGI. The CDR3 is CASSYYGTGVNTEAFF.

This CDR3 reads CSARDTGLRNTIYF. The rearrangement joins TRBV20-1 to TRBJ1-3; without DNA, the TCRdb call of TRBD1 cannot be checked. The germline V gene has CDR1 DFQATT and CDR2 SNEGSKA (reference sequence). The CDR3 has 14 amino acids.

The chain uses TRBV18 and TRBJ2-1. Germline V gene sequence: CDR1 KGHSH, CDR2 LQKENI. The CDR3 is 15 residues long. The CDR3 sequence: CASSPAINPYNEQFF. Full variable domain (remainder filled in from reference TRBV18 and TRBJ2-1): NAGVMQNPRHLVRRRGQEARLRCSPMKGHSHVYWYRQLPEEGLKFMVYLQKENIIDESGMPKERFSAEFPKEGPSILRIQQVVRGDSAAYFCASSPAINPYNEQFFGPGTRLTVL.

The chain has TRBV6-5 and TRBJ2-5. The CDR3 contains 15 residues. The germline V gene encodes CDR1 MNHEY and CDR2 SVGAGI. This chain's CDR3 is CASSYSNAAGETQYF.

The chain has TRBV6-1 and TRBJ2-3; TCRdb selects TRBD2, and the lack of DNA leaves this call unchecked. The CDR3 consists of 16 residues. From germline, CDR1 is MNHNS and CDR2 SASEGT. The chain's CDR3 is CASSVLAGGPTDTQYF.

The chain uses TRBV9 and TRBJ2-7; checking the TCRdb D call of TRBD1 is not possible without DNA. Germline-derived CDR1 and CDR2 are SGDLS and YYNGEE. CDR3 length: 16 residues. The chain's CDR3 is CASSVHGAPSLYEQYF.

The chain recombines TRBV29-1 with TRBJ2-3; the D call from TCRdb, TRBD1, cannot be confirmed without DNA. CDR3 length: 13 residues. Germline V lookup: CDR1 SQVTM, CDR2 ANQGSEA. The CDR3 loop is CSGTGRGTDTQYF.

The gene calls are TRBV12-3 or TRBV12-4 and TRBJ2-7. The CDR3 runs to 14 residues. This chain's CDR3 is CASSFRQADYEQYF.

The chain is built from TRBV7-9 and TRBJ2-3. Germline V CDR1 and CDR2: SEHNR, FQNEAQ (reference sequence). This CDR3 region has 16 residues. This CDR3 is CASSLYGATSTDTQYF.

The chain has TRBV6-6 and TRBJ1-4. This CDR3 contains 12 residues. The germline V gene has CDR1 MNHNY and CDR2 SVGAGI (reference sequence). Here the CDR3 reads CASSPEKDELFF.

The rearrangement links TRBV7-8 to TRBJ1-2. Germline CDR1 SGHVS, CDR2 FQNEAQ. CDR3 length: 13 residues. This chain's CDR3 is CASRGPPNYGYTF.

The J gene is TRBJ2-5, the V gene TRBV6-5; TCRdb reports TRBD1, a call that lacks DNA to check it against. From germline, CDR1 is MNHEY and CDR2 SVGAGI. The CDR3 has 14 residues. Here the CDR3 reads CASSYGATRETQYF.

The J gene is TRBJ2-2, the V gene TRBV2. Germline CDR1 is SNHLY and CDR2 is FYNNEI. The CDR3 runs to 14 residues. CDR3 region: CASSERSNTGELFF.

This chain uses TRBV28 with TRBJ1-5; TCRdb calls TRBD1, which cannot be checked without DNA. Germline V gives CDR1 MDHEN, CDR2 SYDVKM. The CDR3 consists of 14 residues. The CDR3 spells CASSLWSHNQPQHF. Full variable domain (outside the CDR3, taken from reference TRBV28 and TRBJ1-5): DVKVTQSSRYLVKRTGEKVFLECVQDMDHENMFWYRQDPGLGLRLIYFSYDVKMKEKGDIPEGYSVSREKKERFSLILESASTNQTSMYLCASSLWSHNQPQHFGDGTRLSIL.